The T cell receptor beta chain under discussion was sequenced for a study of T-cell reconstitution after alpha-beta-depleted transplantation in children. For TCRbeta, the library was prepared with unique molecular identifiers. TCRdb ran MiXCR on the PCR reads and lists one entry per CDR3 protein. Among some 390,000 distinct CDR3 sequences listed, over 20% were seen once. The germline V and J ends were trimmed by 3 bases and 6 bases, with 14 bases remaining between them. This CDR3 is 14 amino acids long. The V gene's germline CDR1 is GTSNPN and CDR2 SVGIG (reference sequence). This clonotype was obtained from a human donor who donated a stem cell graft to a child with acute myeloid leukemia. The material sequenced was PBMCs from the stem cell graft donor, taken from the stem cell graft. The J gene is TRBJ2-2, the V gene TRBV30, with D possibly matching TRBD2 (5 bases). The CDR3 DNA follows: TGTGCCTGGAGCGCCCGAGGGCAGGCCGGGGAGCTGTTTTTT. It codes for CAWSARGQAGELFF.